The present TCR beta chain was sequenced within a study of T-cell memory formation after mild COVID-19. The length of the CDR3 is 15 residues. The trim removed 3 bases at V and 7 bases at J, leaving 4 bases unmatched. Germline V gene lookup returns CDR1 SGHTA and CDR2 FQGNSA. Concerning this clonotype: Its cognate antigen is unknown.

Study results and limitations: Cross-reactive memory appears to have joined, as suggested by some responding clones showing up in pre-infection memory.

cDNA libraries for TCR alpha and TCR beta, carrying sample barcodes and UMIs, came from 5'RACE with constant-segment primers. TCRdb used MiXCR to reprocess the 5' RACE reads, holding one entry per CDR3 protein. Among about 620,000 distinct CDR3 sequences, around 17% were seen once, and the ten largest hold around 12%. The specimen sequenced was PBMCs or a T cell subset sorted from them (not recorded which). V gene TRBV7-2 combines with J gene TRBJ2-1, with 12 bases that match TRBD2. This TCR was sampled from an adult woman who had mild COVID-19 (a few samples of this study predate the infection). Cell type and time point are not known. The DNA of the CDR3 is TGTGCCAGCAGCTTTCTACTAGCGGGAGGAAATGAGCAGTTCTTC. Translating it yields CASSFLLAGGNEQFF.